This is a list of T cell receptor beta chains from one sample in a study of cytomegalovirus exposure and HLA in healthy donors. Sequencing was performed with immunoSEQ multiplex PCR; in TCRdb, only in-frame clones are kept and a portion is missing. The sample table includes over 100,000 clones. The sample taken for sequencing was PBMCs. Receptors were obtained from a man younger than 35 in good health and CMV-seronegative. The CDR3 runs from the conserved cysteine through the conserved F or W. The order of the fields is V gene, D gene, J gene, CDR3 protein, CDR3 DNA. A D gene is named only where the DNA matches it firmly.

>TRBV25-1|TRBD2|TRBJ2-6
CASSAGGSSGANVLTF
TGTGCCAGCAGTGCGGGGGGTAGCTCTGGGGCCAACGTCCTGACTTTC
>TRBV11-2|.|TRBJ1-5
CASSLGEYSNQPQHF
TGTGCCAGCAGCCTCGGGGAGTATAGCAATCAGCCCCAGCATTTT
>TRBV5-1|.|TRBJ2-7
CASSLGGGTVSSYEQYF
TGCGCCAGCAGCTTGGGAGGGGGGACAGTGAGCTCCTACGAGCAGTACTTC
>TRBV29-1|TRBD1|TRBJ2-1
CSAGGWAGGRNEQFF
TGCAGCGCCGGTGGTTGGGCAGGGGGTAGGAATGAGCAGTTCTTC
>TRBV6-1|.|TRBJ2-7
CASSEYRVAYEQYF
TGTGCCAGCAGTGAATACAGGGTGGCCTACGAGCAGTACTTC
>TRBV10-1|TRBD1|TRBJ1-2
CANPLGQGYGYTF
TGCGCCAACCCCCTCGGACAGGGGTATGGCTACACCTTC
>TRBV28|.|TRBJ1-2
CASSFVPSANYGYTF
TGTGCCAGCAGTTTTGTCCCGTCAGCTAACTATGGCTACACCTTC
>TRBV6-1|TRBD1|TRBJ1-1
CASTSGTGGLTEAFF
TGTGCCAGCACCTCCGGGACAGGGGGGCTCACTGAAGCTTTCTTT
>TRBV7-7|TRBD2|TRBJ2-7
CASSLFEGRGVYEQYF
TGTGCTAGCAGCTTATTCGAGGGACGGGGGGTCTACGAGCAGTACTTC
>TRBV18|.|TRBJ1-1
CASSEKSLSSGTEAFF
TGTGCCAGCTCAGAAAAAAGCCTAAGTAGTGGCACTGAAGCTTTCTTT
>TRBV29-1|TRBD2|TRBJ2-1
CSGTSGGELNEQFF
TGCAGCGGGACTAGCGGGGGGGAACTCAATGAGCAGTTCTTC